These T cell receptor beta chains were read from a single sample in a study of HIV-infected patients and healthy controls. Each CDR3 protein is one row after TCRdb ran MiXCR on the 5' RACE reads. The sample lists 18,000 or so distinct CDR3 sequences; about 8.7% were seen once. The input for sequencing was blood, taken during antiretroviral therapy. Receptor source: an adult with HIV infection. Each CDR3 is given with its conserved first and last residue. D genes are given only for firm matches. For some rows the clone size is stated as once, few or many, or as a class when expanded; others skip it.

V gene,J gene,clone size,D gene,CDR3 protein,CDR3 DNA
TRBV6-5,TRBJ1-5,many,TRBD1,CASTPTGGHQPQHF,TGTGCCAGCACCCCGACAGGGGGCCATCAGCCCCAGCATTTT
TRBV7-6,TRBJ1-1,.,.,CASSLGGARTEAFF,TGTGCCAGCAGCTTAGGGGGCGCGAGAACTGAAGCTTTCTTT
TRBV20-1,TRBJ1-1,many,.,CSASQGTDTEAFF,TGCAGTGCTTCACAGGGTACGGACACTGAAGCTTTCTTT
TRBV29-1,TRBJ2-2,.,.,CSVIENTGELFF,TGCAGCGTTATAGAGAACACCGGGGAGCTGTTTTTT
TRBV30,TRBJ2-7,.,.,CAWSVSIDKSYEQYF,TGTGCCTGGAGTGTATCTATCGACAAGTCCTACGAGCAGTACTTC
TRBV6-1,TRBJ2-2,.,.,CASGDKASGELFF,TGTGCCAGCGGGGACAAAGCCAGCGGGGAGCTGTTTTTT
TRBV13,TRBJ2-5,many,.,CASSLIGGQETQYF,TGTGCCAGCAGCTTAATCGGCGGGCAAGAGACCCAGTACTTC
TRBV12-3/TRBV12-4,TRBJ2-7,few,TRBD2,CASSLANGGSEQYF,TGTGCCAGCAGTTTAGCTAACGGGGGGAGCGAGCAGTACTTC
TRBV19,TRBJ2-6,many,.,CASSADGSGANVLTF,TGTGCCAGTAGTGCCGACGGATCTGGGGCCAACGTCCTGACTTTC
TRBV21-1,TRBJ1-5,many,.,CASSKAGIYSNQPQHF,TGTGCCAGCAGCAAAGCGGGCATTTATAGCAATCAGCCCCAGCATTTT
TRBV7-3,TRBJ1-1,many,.,CASSQADTEAFF,TGTGCCAGCAGCCAAGCGGACACTGAAGCTTTCTTT
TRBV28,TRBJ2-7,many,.,CASSPHPGPRSEQYF,TGTGCCAGCAGTCCCCATCCGGGCCCCAGGTCCGAGCAGTACTTC
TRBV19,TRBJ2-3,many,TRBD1,CAIGQGGYTDTQYF,TGTGCCATCGGACAGGGGGGATACACAGATACGCAGTATTTT
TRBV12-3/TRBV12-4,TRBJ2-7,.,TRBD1,CASSLAVTGDYEQYF,TGTGCCAGCAGTTTAGCGGTGACAGGGGACTACGAGCAGTACTTC
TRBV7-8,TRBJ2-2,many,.,CASSPLTGEDTGELFF,TGTGCCAGCAGCCCACTTACGGGAGAAGACACCGGGGAGCTGTTTTTT
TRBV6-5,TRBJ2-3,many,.,CASSYSTDRVTDTQYF,TGTGCCAGCAGTTACTCGACAGATAGAGTCACAGATACGCAGTATTTT
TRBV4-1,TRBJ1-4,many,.,CASSQDREEKLFF,TGCGCCAGCAGCCAAGATCGAGAGGAAAAACTGTTTTTT
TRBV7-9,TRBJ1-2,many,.,CASSPPGRLHDGYTF,TGTGCCAGCAGCCCACCGGGACGGCTTCACGACGGCTACACCTTC
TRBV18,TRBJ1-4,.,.,CASSDTQGGDEKLFF,TGTGCCAGCTCGGACACCCAGGGAGGGGATGAAAAACTGTTTTTT
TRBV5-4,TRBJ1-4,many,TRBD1,CASSSRTGREEKLFF,TGTGCCAGCAGCTCCCGGACAGGGAGGGAAGAAAAACTGTTTTTT
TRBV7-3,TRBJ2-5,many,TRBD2,CASSRGIAGQETQYF,TGTGCCAGCAGCCGTGGAATAGCGGGGCAAGAGACCCAGTACTTC
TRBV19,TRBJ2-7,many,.,CASSMEGAYEQYF,TGTGCCAGTAGTATGGAGGGGGCCTACGAGCAGTACTTC
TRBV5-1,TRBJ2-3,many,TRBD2,CASSLGAGGPGDTQYF,TGCGCCAGCAGCTTGGGGGCGGGAGGGCCCGGAGATACGCAGTATTTT
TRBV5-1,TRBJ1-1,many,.,CASSLGSVMEHTEAFF,TGCGCCAGCAGCTTGGGGTCAGTCATGGAGCACACTGAAGCTTTCTTT
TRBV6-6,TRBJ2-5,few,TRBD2,CASSPLAGGPQETQYF,TGTGCCAGCAGCCCACTAGCGGGAGGGCCCCAAGAGACCCAGTACTTC
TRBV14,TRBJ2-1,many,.,CASSLWGSHNEQFF,TGTGCCAGCAGCCTCTGGGGGTCCCACAATGAGCAGTTCTTC
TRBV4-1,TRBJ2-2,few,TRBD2,CASSQERWTSGNTGELFF,TGCGCCAGCAGCCAGGAGAGATGGACTAGCGGGAACACAGGGGAGCTGTTTTTT
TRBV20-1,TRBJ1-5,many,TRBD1,CSATGQGDQPQHF,TGCAGTGCTACGGGACAGGGGGATCAGCCCCAGCATTTT
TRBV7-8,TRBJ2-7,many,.,CASSLDNPKKQYF,TGTGCCAGCAGCTTAGATAACCCGAAAAAGCAGTACTTC
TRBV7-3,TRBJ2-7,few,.,CASSLVASYEQYF,TGTGCCAGCAGCTTAGTAGCGAGTTACGAGCAGTACTTC
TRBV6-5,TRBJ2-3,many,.,CASTSAVADTQYF,TGTGCCAGCACATCCGCGGTAGCCGATACGCAGTATTTT
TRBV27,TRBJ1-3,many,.,CASSLSFGNTIYF,TGTGCCAGCAGTTTATCGTTTGGAAACACCATATATTTT
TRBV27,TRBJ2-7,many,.,CASSLSAASSYEQYF,TGTGCCAGCAGTTTATCGGCAGCCTCCTCCTACGAGCAGTACTTC
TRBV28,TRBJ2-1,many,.,CASSLYGSSGDEQFF,TGTGCCAGCAGTTTATATGGGTCGTCGGGGGATGAGCAGTTCTTC
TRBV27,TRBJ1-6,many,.,CASSLLRSREDSPLHF,TGTGCCAGCAGTTTATTAAGGTCCCGGGAAGATTCACCCCTCCACTTT
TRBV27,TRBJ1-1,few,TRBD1,CATNYRTGTNTEAFF,TGTGCCACCAATTACCGGACAGGGACGAACACTGAAGCTTTCTTT
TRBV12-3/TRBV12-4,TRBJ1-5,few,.,CASSPGNQPQHF,TGTGCCAGCAGTCCCGGCAATCAGCCCCAGCATTTT
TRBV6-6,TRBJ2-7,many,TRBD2,CASSIAGENYEQYF,TGTGCCAGCAGTATAGCGGGGGAAAACTACGAGCAGTACTTC
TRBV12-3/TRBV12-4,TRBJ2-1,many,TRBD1,CASSPVGMGQGFYEQFF,TGTGCCAGCAGTCCAGTAGGGATGGGACAGGGTTTCTATGAGCAGTTCTTC
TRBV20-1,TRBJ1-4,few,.,CSARDEADGGTNEKLFF,TGCAGTGCTAGAGATGAGGCGGACGGGGGAACTAATGAAAAACTGTTTTTT
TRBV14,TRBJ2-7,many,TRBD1,CASSPLGDRSIYEQYF,TGTGCCAGCAGCCCCTTGGGGGACAGATCTATCTACGAGCAGTACTTC
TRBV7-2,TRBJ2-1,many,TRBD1,CASSSDRGPREQFF,TGTGCCAGCAGCTCAGACAGGGGGCCAAGAGAGCAGTTCTTC
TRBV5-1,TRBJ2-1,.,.,CASSAYNEQFF,TGCGCCAGCAGCGCATACAATGAGCAGTTCTTC
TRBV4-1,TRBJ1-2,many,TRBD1,CASSLRTGDPADGYTF,TGCGCCAGCAGCCTTAGGACAGGGGACCCTGCTGATGGCTACACCTTC
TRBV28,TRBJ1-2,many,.,CASSGGFPYGYTF,TGTGCCAGCAGCGGGGGGTTCCCCTATGGCTACACCTTC
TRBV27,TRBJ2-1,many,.,CASSLVGEQFF,TGTGCCAGCAGTTTGGTTGGGGAGCAGTTCTTC
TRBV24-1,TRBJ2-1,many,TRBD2,CATSGTSGNQQFF,TGTGCCACCAGTGGGACTAGCGGTAACCAGCAGTTCTTC
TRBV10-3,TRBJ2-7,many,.,CAISRGETYEQYF,TGTGCCATCAGTAGGGGTGAAACCTACGAGCAGTACTTC
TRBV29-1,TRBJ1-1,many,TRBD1,CSVSSRTGGTEAFF,TGCAGCGTTTCGTCCCGGACAGGCGGAACTGAAGCTTTCTTT
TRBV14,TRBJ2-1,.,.,CASTGFNYNEQFF,TGTGCCAGCACCGGTTTCAACTACAATGAGCAGTTCTTC
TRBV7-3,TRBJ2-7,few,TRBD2,CASSPGGAGDYEQYF,TGTGCCAGCAGCCCCGGAGGAGCGGGAGATTACGAGCAGTACTTC
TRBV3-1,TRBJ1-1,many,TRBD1,CASSYTGGGWTEAFF,TGTGCCAGCAGTTACACAGGGGGCGGATGGACTGAAGCTTTCTTT
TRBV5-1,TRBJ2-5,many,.,CASSPGTLQETQYF,TGCGCCAGCAGCCCAGGGACTCTCCAAGAGACCCAGTACTTC
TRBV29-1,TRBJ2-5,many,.,CSVERGGQPETQYF,TGCAGCGTTGAACGGGGAGGACAGCCAGAGACCCAGTACTTC